Below, 20 T cell receptor beta chains from the same sample are listed, as sequenced in a study of cytomegalovirus exposure and HLA in healthy donors. Clones were sequenced by immunoSEQ multiplex PCR, and TCRdb holds only the in-frame ones, with some missing. Here the sample spans 170,000 or so clones, 85% being singletons. The sample taken for sequencing was PBMCs. The receptors were gathered from a young man in good health and CMV-seropositive.

The chain recombines TRBV18 with TRBJ2-5, with 8 nucleotides matching TRBD1. In germline, CDR1 is KGHSH, CDR2 LQKENI. The ends lost 4 bases at V and 1 base at J; junction bases unmatched: 14. This CDR3 is 18 amino acids long. The CDR3 coding sequence is TGTGCCAGCTCACATATCGGTCGGGACAGGAGTTTCCAAGAGACCCAGTACTTC. Translating it yields CASSHIGRDRSFQETQYF.

This chain joins TRBV5-1 and TRBJ2-7; no firm D call. This CDR3 has 13 amino acids. Germline loops: CDR1 SGHRS, CDR2 YFSETQ. V was pared by 0 bases and J by 9 bases, with 13 bases between. This CDR3 is CASSLDNSRVQYF. The CDR3 DNA follows: TGCGCCAGCAGCTTGGATAACAGTCGCGTGCAGTACTTC.

This chain uses TRBV7-3 with TRBJ2-1; TRBD1 aligns across 10 bases. V lost 5 bases, J lost 7 bases, and 8 bases stayed unmatched. The germline V gene encodes CDR1 SGHTA and CDR2 FQGTGA. The CDR3 runs 15 residues. In DNA, the CDR3 is TGTGCCAGCAGCCTGGGACAGGGGCTAGGTAATGAGCAGTTCTTC. As protein: CASSLGQGLGNEQFF.

The CDR3 loop is CASSPLRTGASYEQYF. In DNA, the CDR3 is TGTGCCAGCAGCCCGCTCCGGACAGGGGCCTCCTACGAGCAGTACTTC. The rearrangement joins TRBV9 to TRBJ2-7; TRBD1 matches at 9 bases. Germline-derived CDR1 and CDR2 are SGDLS and YYNGEE. The CDR3 spans 16 residues. Trimming took 4 bases from V and 0 from J; bases not matched to a gene: 8.

CDR3 coding DNA: TGTGCCAGCAGCTTGGTGGGGGGTCCCGAAGCTTTCTTT. Amino acid sequence: CASSLVGGPEAFF. The chain combines TRBV5-4 with TRBJ1-1, with D perhaps TRBD1 (5 bases). CDR3 length: 13 residues. Deletions cut 0 bases from V and 8 bases from J, with 11 bases between. Germline CDR1 is SGHNT and CDR2 is YYREEE (reference sequence).

This clone was seen just once. The chain uses TRBV25-1 and TRBJ1-1; no clear D. Germline CDR1 and CDR2: MGHDK and SYGVNS. Trimming shortened V by 0 bases and J by 4 bases, and 9 bases separated the two germline ends. The CDR3 covers 14 residues. CDR3 sequence (DNA): TGTGCCAGCAGTGAATATGGCCAGTCCACTGAAGCTTTCTTT. Translating it yields CASSEYGQSTEAFF. The whole variable domain, filled in from reference TRBV25-1 and TRBJ1-1, reads EADIYQTPRYLVIGTGKKITLECSQTMGHDKMYWYQQDPGMELHLIHYSYGVNSTEKGDLSSESTVSRIRTEHFPLTLESARPSHTSQYLCASSEYGQSTEAFFGQGTRLTVV.

V and J are TRBV2 and TRBJ2-7; the match to TRBD1 covers 7 bases. V was clipped by 4 bases and J by 0 bases; unmatched bases: 6. CDR3 size: 15 residues. In germline, CDR1 is SNHLY, CDR2 FYNNEI. The DNA of the CDR3 is TGTGCCAGCAGTGGGACCGGGACAGTCTCCTACGAGCAGTACTTC. It translates to CASSGTGTVSYEQYF. The entire variable domain, with the rest obtained from reference TRBV2 and TRBJ2-7, is as follows: EPEVTQTPSHQVTQMGQEVILRCVPISNHLYFYWYRQILGQKVEFLVSFYNNEISEKSEIFDDQFSVERPDGSNFTLKIRSTKLEDSAMYFCASSGTGTVSYEQYFGPGTRLTVT.

The CDR3 sequence: CASSDPTSEEYF. The DNA of the CDR3 is TGTGCCAGCAGTGACCCGACTTCGGAGGAGTACTTC. The chain links TRBV6-1 to TRBJ2-7; weak D call: TRBD2 (5 bases). The CDR3 has 12 residues. V shed 3 bases and J shed 11 bases, with 14 bases lying between them. Germline CDR1 MNHNS, CDR2 SASEGT.

The V call is TRBV5-4, the J call TRBJ1-2; D gene unclear. The length of the CDR3 is 12 residues. V was clipped by 0 bases and J by 6 bases, with 6 bases between them. CDR1 is SGHNT and CDR2 is YYREEE in the germline V gene (reference sequence). As DNA, the CDR3 is TGTGCCAGCAGCTTGGCCGGGGATGGCTACACCTTC. Protein product: CASSLAGDGYTF.

The rearrangement links TRBV5-1 to TRBJ2-7, with 9 bases matching TRBD1. The germline V gene has CDR1 SGHRS and CDR2 YFSETQ. The CDR3 extends over 16 amino acids. Trimming cost V 1 base and J 2 bases; bases outside gene matches: 7. This chain's CDR3 is CASSLRGQGGPYEQYF. CDR3 DNA: TGCGCCAGCAGCTTGAGGGGACAGGGAGGTCCCTACGAGCAGTACTTC. The whole variable domain, remainder taken from reference TRBV5-1 and TRBJ2-7, is KAGVTQTPRYLIKTRGQQVTLSCSPISGHRSVSWYQQTPGQGLQFLFEYFSETQRNKGNFPGRFSGRQFSNSRSEMNVSTLELGDSALYLCASSLRGQGGPYEQYFGPGTRLTVT.

The chain employs TRBV10-3 and TRBJ2-3, with D possibly being TRBD2 (6 bases). V was trimmed by 2 bases and J by 1 base, leaving 10 bases between them. This CDR3 region has 15 residues. Per the germline V gene, CDR1 is ENHRY and CDR2 is SYGVKD. CDR3 sequence: CAISEDGGGTDTQYF. CDR3 in DNA: TGTGCCATCAGTGAGGACGGCGGGGGCACAGATACGCAGTATTTT.

The chain uses TRBV5-1 and TRBJ2-7; tentative D call: TRBD2 (6 bases). CDR1 SGHRS and CDR2 YFSETQ come from the germline V gene. V dropped 2 bases and J dropped 0 bases, with 12 bases sitting between them. This CDR3 is built from 15 residues. DNA for the CDR3: TGCGCCAGCAGCTTTGATGGCGGGGTCTCCTACGAGCAGTACTTC. Its translation: CASSFDGGVSYEQYF.

V and J are TRBV11-3 and TRBJ1-1; 7 nucleotides agree with TRBD1. Germline CDR1 SGHNT, CDR2 YENEEA. The length of the CDR3 is 14 residues. With 5 bases clipped from V and 4 bases from J, the junction kept 7 bases outside the gene matches. In DNA form, the CDR3 reads TGTGCCAGCAGCCCAGGACCAGGGGGCACTGAAGCTTTCTTT. Amino acids: CASSPGPGGTEAFF.

The chain carries TRBV7-8 and TRBJ2-5, with 8 bases identical to TRBD2. Germline-derived CDR1 and CDR2 are SGHVS and FQNEAQ. V lost 2 bases to trimming and J lost 0 bases; unmatched junction nucleotides: 5. The CDR3 consists of 16 residues. CDR3 DNA: TGTGCCAGCAGCTTAAGCCGGGGGGGCAACCAAGAGACCCAGTACTTC. Translating gives CASSLSRGGNQETQYF.

This chain joins TRBV5-1 and TRBJ2-2, with 7 bases matching TRBD2. Germline values: CDR1 SGHRS, CDR2 YFSETQ. Germline trimming cut 6 bases from V and 5 bases from J; bases unmatched to any gene: 10. This CDR3 is 15 amino acids long. CDR3 bases: TGCGCCAGCAACCCGGTCCCGGGGGGTACCGGGGAGCTGTTTTTT. Protein sequence: CASNPVPGGTGELFF.

The genes are TRBV7-2 and TRBJ1-1; D is ambiguous. The V gene's germline CDR1 is SGHTA and CDR2 FQGNSA. V shed 4 bases and J shed 3 bases, with 3 bases lying between them. The CDR3 spans 11 residues. This CDR3 is CASSYYTEAFF. The CDR3 DNA sequence: TGTGCCAGCAGCTACTACACTGAAGCTTTCTTT.

This chain joins TRBV29-1 and TRBJ1-1; D remains unclear. The CDR3 loop spans 15 amino acids. The V gene's germline CDR1 is SQVTM and CDR2 ANQGSEA. Between the trimmed V and J ends, which lost 6 bases and 5 bases, there was a span of 22 bases. DNA for the CDR3: TGCAGCGTCGAGGTCGGCGGAGGGAATGGTACTGAAGCTTTCTTT. Encoded protein: CSVEVGGGNGTEAFF. Full variable domain (rest looked up from reference TRBV29-1 and TRBJ1-1): SAVISQKPSRDICQRGTSLTIQCQVDSQVTMMFWYRQQPGQSLTLIATANQGSEATYESGFVIDKFPISRPNLTFSTLTVSNMSPEDSSIYLCSVEVGGGNGTEAFFGQGTRLTVV.

The V call is TRBV19, the J call TRBJ2-5; TRBD2 matches 11 bases. This CDR3 has 14 amino acids. CDR1 LNHDA and CDR2 SQIVND come from the germline V gene (reference sequence). Losses at the gene ends were 6 bases for V and 2 bases for J; bases not matched to a gene: 2. CDR3 in amino acids: CASSRTSGQETQYF. The CDR3 region has the DNA TGTGCCAGTAGCCGGACTAGCGGGCAAGAGACCCAGTACTTC. The complete variable domain, with remaining parts taken from reference TRBV19 and TRBJ2-5, reads DGGITQSPKYLFRKEGQNVTLSCEQNLNHDAMYWYRQDPGQGLRLIYYSQIVNDFQKGDIAEGYSVSREKKESFPLTVTSAQKNPTAFYLCASSRTSGQETQYFGPGTRLLVL.

The gene calls are TRBV6-1 and TRBJ1-1; the D is unclear. In germline, CDR1 is MNHNS, CDR2 SASEGT. V lost 7 bases, J lost 3 bases, and 15 bases lay in between. This CDR3 spans 14 amino acids. DNA of the CDR3: TGTGCCAGCACCCCGCGGAGGGTCGACACTGAAGCTTTCTTT. It is translated as CASTPRRVDTEAFF.

The chain recombines TRBV4-1 with TRBJ2-3; 8 nucleotides line up with TRBD2. The V gene end was trimmed by 1 base and the J gene end by 5 bases; junction bases not matched to a gene: 5. Germline V gene lookup returns CDR1 MGHRA and CDR2 YSYEKL. CDR3 length: 15 amino acids. CDR3 sequence: CASSQGPGGGDTQYF. The CDR3, as DNA: TGCGCCAGCAGCCAAGGGCCCGGGGGGGGAGATACGCAGTATTTT.